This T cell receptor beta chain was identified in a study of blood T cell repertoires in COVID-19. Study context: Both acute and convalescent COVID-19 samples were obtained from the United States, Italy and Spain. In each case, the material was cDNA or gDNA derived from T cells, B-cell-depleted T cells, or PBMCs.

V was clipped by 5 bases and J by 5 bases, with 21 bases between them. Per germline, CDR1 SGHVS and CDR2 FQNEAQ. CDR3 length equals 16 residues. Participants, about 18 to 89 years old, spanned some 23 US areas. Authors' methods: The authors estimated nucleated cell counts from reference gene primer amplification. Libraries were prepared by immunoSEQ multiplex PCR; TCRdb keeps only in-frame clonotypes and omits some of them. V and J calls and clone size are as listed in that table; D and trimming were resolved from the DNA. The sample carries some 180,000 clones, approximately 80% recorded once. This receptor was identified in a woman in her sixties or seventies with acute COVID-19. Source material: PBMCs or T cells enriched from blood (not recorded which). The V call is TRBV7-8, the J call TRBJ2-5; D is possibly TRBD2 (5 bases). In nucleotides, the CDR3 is TGTGCCAGCAGCCCCGGGAACGGTCTCATGGGGGAGACCCAGTACTTC. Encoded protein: CASSPGNGLMGETQYF.